This TCR beta chain originates from a study of cytomegalovirus exposure and HLA in healthy donors. Study findings and constraints: For most TCR sequences rarity was the rule, although some public TCRs occurred in many donors.

As for this clone: The antigen is undetermined.

Trimming cost V 0 bases and J 7 bases, with 13 bases left between them. The CDR3 has 15 amino acids. Germline V gene sequence: CDR1 LNHDA, CDR2 SQIVND (reference sequence). Healthy bone marrow donors made up the donor group. 13 Jbeta primers and 60 Vbeta primers were used for the PCR. The repertoire was sequenced with immunoSEQ multiplex PCR; TCRdb's copy has only in-frame clones and lacks some. The sample features about 46,000 clones, with more than 0.95% in its top ten. The clonotype was recovered from a middle-aged woman in good health and CMV-seronegative. The chain joins TRBV19 to TRBJ2-1; unclear D gene. Sequenced material: PBMCs. The CDR3 nucleotides are TGTGCCAGTAGTATAGATCTAGGTGCGACTAATGAGCAGTTCTTC. Residues: CASSIDLGATNEQFF. Variable domain in full (rest from reference TRBV19 and TRBJ2-1): DGGITQSPKYLFRKEGQNVTLSCEQNLNHDAMYWYRQDPGQGLRLIYYSQIVNDFQKGDIAEGYSVSREKKESFPLTVTSAQKNPTAFYLCASSIDLGATNEQFFGPGTRLTVL.